This T cell receptor beta chain was sequenced during a study of CD8 T cells in Susac syndrome. Random hexamers served to reverse transcribe roughly 0.5 to 1 ug RNA. Using its own MiXCR run on the immunoSEQ multiplex PCR reads, TCRdb lists one record per CDR3 protein. This table has 95,000 to 150,000 distinct CDR3 sequences, just under 95% appearing once. The clonotype comes from a human donor with Susac syndrome. Sample: CD8+ T cells from PBMCs.

CDR3 in amino acids: CASSFLTGGPEAFF. The CDR3 DNA is TGTGCCAGCAGTTTTTTGACAGGCGGTCCTGAAGCTTTCTTT. This rearrangement joins TRBV5-5 to TRBJ1-1; a weak D match, TRBD1 (6 bases). Germline V gene lookup returns CDR1 SGHKS and CDR2 YYEKEE (reference sequence). Trimming cost V 5 bases and J 6 bases, with 17 bases left between them. This CDR3 contains 14 residues.